Described below is a single T cell receptor (beta chain) sequence and its context. TCRdb keeps only in-frame clones here, not all; method: immunoSEQ multiplex PCR. The data hold 90,000 to 120,000 clones, with roughly nine tenths observed a single time. Trimming took 3 bases from V and 6 from J; bases not matched to a gene: 8. The CDR3 contains 15 residues. The germline V gene encodes CDR1 SGHAT and CDR2 FQNNGV. The entry originates in a study of T cell changes during pregnancy in multiple sclerosis. Sequenced material: peripheral blood, taken after pregnancy. The V gene is TRBV11-2, the J gene TRBJ2-3; 8 positions agree with TRBD2. The clonotype comes from a female donor with multiple sclerosis, enrolled in a pregnancy study. The CDR3: CASSLPRGAFDTQYF. CDR3 sequence (DNA): TGTGCCAGCAGCTTGCCGCGGGGGGCCTTCGATACGCAGTATTTT.